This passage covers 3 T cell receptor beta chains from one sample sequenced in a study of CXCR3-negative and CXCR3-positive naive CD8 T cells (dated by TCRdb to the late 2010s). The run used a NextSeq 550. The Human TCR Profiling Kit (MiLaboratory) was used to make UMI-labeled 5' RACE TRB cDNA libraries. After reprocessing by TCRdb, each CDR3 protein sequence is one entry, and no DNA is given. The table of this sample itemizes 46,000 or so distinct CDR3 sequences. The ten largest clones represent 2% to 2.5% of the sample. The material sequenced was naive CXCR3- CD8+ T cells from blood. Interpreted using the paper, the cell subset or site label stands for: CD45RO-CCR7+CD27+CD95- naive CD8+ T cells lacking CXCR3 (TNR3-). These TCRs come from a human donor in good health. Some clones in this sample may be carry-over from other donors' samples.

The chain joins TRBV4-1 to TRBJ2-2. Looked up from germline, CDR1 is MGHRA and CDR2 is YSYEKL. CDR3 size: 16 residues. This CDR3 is CASRDGLSANTGELFF.

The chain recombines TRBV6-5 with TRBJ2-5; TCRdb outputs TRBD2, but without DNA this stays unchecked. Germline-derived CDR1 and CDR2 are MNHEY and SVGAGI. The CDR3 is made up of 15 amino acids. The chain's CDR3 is CASSYKIGGSETQYF.

CDR3 amino acids: CATSRDRGGNEQFF. V is TRBV15 and J is TRBJ2-1; TCRdb picks TRBD1, but there is no DNA to check that call. The CDR3 runs to 14 residues. Germline lookup yields CDR1 LNHNV and CDR2 YYDKDF (reference sequence).